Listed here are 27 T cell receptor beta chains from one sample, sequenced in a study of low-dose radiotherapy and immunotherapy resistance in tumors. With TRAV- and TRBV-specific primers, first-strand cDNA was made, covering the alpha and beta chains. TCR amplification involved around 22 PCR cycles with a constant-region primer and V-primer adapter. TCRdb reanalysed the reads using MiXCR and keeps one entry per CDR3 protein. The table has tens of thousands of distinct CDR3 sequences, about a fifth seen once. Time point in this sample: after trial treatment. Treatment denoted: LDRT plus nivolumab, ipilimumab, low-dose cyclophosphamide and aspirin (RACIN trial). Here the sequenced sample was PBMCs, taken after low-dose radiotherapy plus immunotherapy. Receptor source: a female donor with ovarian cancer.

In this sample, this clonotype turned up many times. The CDR3 DNA follows: TGTGCTAGTGGTTTAGATCCCGGGACACTCGGAAACACCATATATTTT. This translates into CASGLDPGTLGNTIYF. The chain has TRBV12-5 and TRBJ1-3, with D tentatively TRBD1 (6 bases). Between the trimmed V and J ends, which lost 3 bases and 4 bases, there was a span of 16 bases. The CDR3 consists of 16 residues. CDR1 is LGHNT and CDR2 is FRNRAP in the germline V gene.

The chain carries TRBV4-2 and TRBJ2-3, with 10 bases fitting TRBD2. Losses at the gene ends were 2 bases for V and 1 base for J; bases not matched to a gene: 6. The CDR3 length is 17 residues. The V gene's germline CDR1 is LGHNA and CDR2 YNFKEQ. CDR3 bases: TGTGCCAGCAGCCAATCAGCCGGGACTAGCGGCACAGATACGCAGTATTTT. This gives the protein CASSQSAGTSGTDTQYF.

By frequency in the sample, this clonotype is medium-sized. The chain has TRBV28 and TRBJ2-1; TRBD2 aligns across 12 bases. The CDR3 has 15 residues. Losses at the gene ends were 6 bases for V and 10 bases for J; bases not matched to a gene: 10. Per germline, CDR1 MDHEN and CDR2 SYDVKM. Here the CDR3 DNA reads TGTGCCAGCAGCCCTAGCGGGAGGGTATCATCCGAGCAGTTCTTC. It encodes CASSPSGRVSSEQFF.

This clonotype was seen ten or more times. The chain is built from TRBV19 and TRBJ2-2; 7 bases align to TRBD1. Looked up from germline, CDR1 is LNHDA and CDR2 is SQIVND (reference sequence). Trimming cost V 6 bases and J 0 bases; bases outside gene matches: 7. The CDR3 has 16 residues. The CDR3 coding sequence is TGTGCCAGTAGCAAGGGACAGATAACGAACACCGGGGAGCTGTTTTTT. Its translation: CASSKGQITNTGELFF.

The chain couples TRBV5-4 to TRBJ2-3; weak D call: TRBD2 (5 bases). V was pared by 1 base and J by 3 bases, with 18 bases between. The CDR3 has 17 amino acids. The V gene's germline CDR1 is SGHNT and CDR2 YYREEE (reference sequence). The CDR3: CASSLSISGVPTDTQYF. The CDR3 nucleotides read TGTGCCAGCAGCTTGTCGATCAGCGGAGTCCCAACAGATACGCAGTATTTT.

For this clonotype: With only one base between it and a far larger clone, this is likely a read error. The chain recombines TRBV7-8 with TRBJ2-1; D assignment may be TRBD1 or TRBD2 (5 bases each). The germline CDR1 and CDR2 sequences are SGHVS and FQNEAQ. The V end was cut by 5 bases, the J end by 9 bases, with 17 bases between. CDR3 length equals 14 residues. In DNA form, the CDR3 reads TGTGCCAGCAGCCATAGCTGGGGGTCAAGTGAGCAGTTCTTC. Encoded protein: CASSHSWGSSEQFF.

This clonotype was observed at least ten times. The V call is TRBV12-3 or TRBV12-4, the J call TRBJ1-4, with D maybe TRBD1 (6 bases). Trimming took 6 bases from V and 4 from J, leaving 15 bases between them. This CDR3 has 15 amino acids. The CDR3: CASRQAGANNEKLFF. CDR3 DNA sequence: TGTGCCAGCAGGCAAGCAGGGGCGAATAATGAAAAACTGTTTTTT.

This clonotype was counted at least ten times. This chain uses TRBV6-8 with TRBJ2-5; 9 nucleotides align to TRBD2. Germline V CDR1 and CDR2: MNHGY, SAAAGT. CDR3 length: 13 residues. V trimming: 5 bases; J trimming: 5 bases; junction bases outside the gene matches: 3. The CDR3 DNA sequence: TGTGCCAGCAGTGGGACTAGCTTGGAGACCCAGTACTTC. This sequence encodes CASSGTSLETQYF.

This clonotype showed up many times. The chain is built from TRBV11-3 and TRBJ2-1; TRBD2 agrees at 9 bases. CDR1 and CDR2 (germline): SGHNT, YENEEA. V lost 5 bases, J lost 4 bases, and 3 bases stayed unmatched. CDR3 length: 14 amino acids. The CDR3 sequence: CASSAGGPYNEQFF. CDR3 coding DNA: TGTGCCAGCAGCGCGGGAGGGCCATACAATGAGCAGTTCTTC.

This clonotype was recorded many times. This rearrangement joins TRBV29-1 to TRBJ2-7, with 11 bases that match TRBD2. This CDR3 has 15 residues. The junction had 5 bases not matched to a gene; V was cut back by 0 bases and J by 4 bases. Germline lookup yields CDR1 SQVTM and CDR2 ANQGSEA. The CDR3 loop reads CSVEDELAGDYEQYF. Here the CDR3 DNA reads TGCAGCGTTGAAGATGAACTAGCGGGGGATTACGAGCAGTACTTC.

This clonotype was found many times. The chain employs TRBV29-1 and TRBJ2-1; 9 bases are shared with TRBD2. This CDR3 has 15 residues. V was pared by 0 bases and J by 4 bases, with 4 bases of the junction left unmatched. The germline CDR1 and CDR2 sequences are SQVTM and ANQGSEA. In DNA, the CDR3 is TGCAGCGTTGAAGATCTAGCGGGGCTATACAATGAGCAGTTCTTC. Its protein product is CSVEDLAGLYNEQFF.

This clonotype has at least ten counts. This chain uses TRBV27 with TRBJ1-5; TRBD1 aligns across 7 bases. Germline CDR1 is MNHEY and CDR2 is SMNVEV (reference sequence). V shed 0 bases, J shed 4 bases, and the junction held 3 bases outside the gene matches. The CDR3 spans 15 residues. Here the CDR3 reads CASSLSGQLNQPQHF. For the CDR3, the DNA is TGTGCCAGCAGTTTATCGGGACAGCTAAATCAGCCCCAGCATTTT.

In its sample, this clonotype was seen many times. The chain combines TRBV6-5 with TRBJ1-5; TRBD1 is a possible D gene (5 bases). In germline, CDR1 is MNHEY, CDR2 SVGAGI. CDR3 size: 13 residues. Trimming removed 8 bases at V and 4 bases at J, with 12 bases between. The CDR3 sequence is CASCRDGNQPQHF. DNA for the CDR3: TGTGCCAGCTGCCGGGACGGGAATCAGCCCCAGCATTTT.

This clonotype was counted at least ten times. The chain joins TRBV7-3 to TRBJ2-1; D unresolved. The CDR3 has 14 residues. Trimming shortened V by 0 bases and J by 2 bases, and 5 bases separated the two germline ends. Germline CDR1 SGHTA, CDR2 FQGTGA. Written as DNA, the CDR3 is TGTGCCAGCAGCTTAACCGGTACCTACAATGAGCAGTTCTTC. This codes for CASSLTGTYNEQFF.

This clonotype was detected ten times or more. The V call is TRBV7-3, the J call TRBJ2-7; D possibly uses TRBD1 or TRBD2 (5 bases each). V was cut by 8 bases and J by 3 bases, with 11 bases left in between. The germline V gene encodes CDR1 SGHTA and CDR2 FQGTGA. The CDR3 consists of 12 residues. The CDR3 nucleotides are TGTGCCAGCCCGGGACCATTCTACGAGCAGTACTTC. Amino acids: CASPGPFYEQYF.

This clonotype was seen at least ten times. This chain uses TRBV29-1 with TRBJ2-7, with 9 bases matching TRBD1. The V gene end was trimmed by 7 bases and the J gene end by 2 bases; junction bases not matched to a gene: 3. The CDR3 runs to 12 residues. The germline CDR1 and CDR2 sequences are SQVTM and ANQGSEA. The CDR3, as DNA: TGCAGCGGGGGACAGGGCACCTACGAGCAGTACTTC. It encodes CSGGQGTYEQYF.

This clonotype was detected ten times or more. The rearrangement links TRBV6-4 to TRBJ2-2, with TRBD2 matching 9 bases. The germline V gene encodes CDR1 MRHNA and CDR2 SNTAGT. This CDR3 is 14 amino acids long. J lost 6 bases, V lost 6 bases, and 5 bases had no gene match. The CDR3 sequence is CASSLAGLSGELFF. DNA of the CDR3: TGTGCCAGCAGCCTAGCGGGGTTATCCGGGGAGCTGTTTTTT.

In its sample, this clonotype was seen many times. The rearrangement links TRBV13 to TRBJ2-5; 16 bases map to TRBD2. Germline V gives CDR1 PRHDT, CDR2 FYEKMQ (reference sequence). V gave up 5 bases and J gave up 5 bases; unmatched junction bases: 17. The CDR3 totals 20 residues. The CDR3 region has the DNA TGTGCCAGCAGCCGTAACCTCTACGGGACTAGCGGGGGGGCGGGGGAGACCCAGTACTTC. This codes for CASSRNLYGTSGGAGETQYF.

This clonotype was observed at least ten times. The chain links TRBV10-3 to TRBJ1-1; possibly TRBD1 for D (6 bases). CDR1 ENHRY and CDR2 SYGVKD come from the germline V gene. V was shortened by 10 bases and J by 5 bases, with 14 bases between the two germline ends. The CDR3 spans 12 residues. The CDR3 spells CATRTVGTEAFF. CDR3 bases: TGTGCCACCAGGACAGTAGGTACTGAAGCTTTCTTT.

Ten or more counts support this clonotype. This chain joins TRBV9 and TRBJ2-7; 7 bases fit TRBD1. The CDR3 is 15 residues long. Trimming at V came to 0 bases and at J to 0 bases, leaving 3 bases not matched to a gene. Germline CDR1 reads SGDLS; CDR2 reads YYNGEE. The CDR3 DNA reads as TGTGCCAGCAGCGTAGTAGGGGACAGCTCCTACGAGCAGTACTTC. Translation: CASSVVGDSSYEQYF.

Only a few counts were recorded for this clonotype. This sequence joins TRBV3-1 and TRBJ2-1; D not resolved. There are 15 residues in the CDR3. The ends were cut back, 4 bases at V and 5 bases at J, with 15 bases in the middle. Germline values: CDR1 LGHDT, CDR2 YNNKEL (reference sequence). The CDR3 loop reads CASSPALAINNEQFF. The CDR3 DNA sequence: TGTGCCAGCAGCCCGGCACTGGCCATTAACAATGAGCAGTTCTTC.

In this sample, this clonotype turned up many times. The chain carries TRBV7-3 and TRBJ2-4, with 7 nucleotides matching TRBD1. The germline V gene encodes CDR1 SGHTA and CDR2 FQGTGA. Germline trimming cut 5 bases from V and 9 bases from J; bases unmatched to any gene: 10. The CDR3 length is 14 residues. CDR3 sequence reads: CASSPTTGPGIQYF. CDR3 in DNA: TGTGCCAGCAGCCCTACGACAGGGCCGGGCATTCAGTACTTC.

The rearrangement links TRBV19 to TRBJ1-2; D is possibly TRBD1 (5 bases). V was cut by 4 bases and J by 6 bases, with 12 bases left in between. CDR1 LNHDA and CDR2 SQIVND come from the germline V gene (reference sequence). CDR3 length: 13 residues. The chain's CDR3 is CASSRLQGDGYTF. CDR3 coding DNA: TGTGCCAGTAGTAGGCTCCAGGGAGATGGCTACACCTTC.

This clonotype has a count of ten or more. The CDR3 nucleotides read TGTGCCAGCAGCTTAGCGGACGGTAGCTCCTACGAGCAGTACTTC. As protein: CASSLADGSSYEQYF. V gene TRBV7-2 combines with J gene TRBJ2-7, with D hard to call. Germline V lookup: CDR1 SGHTA, CDR2 FQGNSA. CDR3 size: 15 residues. V was trimmed by 0 bases and J by 0 bases, leaving 9 bases between them.

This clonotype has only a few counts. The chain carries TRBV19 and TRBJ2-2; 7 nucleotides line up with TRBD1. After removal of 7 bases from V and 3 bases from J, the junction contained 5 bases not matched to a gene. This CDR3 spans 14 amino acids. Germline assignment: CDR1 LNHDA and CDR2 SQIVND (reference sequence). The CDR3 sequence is CASKRQGDTGELFF. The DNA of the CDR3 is TGTGCCAGTAAGCGACAGGGTGACACCGGGGAGCTGTTTTTT.

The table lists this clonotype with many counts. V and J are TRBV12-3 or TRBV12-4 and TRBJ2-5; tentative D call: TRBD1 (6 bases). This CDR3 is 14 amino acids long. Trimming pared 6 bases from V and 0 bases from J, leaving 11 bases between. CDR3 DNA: TGTGCCAGCAGCCCAGGGGCGAACCAAGAGACCCAGTACTTC. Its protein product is CASSPGANQETQYF.

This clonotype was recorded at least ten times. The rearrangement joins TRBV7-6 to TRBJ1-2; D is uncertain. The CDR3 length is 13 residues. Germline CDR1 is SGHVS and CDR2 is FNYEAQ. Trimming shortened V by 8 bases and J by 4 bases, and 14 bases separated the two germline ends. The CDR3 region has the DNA TGTGCCAGCGGGAACCGAGGGCCCTATGGCTACACCTTC. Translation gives CASGNRGPYGYTF.